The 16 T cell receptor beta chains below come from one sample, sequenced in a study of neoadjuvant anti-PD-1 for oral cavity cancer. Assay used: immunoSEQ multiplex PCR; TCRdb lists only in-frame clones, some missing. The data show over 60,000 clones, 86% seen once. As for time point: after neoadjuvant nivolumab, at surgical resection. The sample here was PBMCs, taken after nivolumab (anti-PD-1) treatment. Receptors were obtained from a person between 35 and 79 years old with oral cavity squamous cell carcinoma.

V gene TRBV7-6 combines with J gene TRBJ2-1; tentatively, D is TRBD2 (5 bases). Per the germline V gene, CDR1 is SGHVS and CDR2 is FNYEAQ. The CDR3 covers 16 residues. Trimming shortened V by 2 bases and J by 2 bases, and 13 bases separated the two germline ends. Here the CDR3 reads CASSLSRVRAYNEQFF. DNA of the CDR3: TGTGCCAGCAGCTTATCGCGGGTCCGCGCCTACAATGAGCAGTTCTTC. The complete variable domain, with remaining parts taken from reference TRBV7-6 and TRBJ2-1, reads GAGVSQSPRYKVTKRGQDVALRCDPISGHVSLYWYRQALGQGPEFLTYFNYEAQQDKSGLPNDRFSAERPEGSISTLTIQRTEQRDSAMYRCASSLSRVRAYNEQFFGPGTRLTVL.

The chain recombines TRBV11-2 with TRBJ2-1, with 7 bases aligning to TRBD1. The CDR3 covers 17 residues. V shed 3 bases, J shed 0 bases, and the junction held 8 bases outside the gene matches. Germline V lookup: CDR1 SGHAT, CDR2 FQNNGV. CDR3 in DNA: TGTGCCAGCAGCTTCTCAATACAGGGGAGCTCCTACAATGAGCAGTTCTTC. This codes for CASSFSIQGSSYNEQFF.

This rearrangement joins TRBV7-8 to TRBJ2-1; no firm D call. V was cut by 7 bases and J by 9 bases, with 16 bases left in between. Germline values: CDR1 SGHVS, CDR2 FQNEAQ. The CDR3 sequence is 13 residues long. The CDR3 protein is CASNPDLLGEQFF. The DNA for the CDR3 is TGTGCCAGCAACCCGGACCTTTTGGGTGAGCAGTTCTTC.

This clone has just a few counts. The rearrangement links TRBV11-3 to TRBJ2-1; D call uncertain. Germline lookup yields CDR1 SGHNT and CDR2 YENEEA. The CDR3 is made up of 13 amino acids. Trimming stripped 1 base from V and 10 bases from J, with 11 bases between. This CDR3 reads CASSLASGAEQFF. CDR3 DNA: TGTGCCAGCAGCTTAGCCTCCGGCGCGGAGCAGTTCTTC.

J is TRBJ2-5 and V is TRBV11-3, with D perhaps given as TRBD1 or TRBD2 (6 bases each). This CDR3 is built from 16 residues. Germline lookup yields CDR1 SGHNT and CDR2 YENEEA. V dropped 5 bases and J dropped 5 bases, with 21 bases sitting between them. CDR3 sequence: CASSPRAQGGIETQYF. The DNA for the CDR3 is TGTGCCAGCAGCCCAAGGGCCCAAGGGGGGATTGAGACCCAGTACTTC.

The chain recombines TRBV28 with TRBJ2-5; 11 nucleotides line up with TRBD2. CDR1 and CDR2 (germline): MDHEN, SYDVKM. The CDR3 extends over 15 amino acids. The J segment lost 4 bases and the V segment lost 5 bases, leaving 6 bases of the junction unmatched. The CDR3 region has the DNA TGTGCCAGCAGTCTCGGACTAGCGGGTCCAGAGACCCAGTACTTC. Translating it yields CASSLGLAGPETQYF.

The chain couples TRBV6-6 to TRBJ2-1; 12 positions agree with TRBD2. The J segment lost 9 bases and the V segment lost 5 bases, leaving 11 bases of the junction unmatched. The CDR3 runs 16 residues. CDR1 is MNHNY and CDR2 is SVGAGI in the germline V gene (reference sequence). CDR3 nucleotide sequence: TGTGCCAGCAGTCCAACAGCTAGCGGGGGGGCCTTTGAGCAGTTCTTC. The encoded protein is CASSPTASGGAFEQFF.

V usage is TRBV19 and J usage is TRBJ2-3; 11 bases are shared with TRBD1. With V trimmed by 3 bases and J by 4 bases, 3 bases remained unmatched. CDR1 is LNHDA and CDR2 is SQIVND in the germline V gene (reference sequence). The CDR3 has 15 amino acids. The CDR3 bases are TGTGCCAGTAGTATGGGGGGACAGGGGGCAGATACGCAGTATTTT. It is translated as CASSMGGQGADTQYF.

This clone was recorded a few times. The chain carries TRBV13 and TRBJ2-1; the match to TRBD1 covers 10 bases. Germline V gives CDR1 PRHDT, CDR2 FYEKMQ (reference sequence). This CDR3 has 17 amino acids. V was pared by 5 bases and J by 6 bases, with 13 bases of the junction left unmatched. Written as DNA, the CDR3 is TGTGCCAGCAGCGGAGATCCCTCGGGACAGGGGCTCAATGAGCAGTTCTTC. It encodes CASSGDPSGQGLNEQFF.

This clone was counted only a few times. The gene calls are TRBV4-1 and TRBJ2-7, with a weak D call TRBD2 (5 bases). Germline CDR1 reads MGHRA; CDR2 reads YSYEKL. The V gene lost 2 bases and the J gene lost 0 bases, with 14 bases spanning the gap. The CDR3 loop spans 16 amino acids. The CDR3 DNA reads TGCGCCAGCAGCCAAAGGATCCGGACTCGCTCCTACGAGCAGTACTTC. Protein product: CASSQRIRTRSYEQYF.

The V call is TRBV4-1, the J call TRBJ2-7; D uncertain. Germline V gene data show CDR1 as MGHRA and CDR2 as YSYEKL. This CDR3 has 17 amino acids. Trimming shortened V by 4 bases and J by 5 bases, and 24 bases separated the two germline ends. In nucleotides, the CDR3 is TGCGCCAGCAGCCCCATATCGGCCCGCCTTAGGAGAGACGAGCAGTACTTC. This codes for CASSPISARLRRDEQYF.

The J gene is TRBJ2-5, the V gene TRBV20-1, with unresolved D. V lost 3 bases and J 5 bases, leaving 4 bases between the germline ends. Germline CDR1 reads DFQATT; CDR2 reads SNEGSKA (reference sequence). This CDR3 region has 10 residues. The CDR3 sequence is CSASWETQYF. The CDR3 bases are TGCAGTGCTAGTTGGGAGACCCAGTACTTC.

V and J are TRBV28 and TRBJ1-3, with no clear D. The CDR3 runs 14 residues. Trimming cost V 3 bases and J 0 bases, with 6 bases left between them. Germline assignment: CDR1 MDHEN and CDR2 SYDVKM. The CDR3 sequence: CASSFSSSGNTIYF. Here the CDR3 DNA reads TGTGCCAGCAGTTTTTCTTCCTCTGGAAACACCATATATTTT.

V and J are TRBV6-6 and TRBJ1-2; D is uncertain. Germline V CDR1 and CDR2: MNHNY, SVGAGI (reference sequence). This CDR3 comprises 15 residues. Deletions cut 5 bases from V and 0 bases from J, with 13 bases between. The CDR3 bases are TGTGCCAGCAGTGGCCAAGGAGGAGCTAACTATGGCTACACCTTC. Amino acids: CASSGQGGANYGYTF.

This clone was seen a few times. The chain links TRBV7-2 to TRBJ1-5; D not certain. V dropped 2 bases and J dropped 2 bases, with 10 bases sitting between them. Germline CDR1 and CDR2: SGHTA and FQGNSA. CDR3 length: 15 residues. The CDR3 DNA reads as TGTGCCAGCAGCTTAAAAGGAGTCGGCAATCAGCCCCAGCATTTT. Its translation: CASSLKGVGNQPQHF.

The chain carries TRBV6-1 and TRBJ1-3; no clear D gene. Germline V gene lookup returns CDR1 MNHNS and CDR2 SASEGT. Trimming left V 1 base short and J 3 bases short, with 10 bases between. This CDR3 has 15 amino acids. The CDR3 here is CASSEGAADGNTIYF. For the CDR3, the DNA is TGTGCCAGCAGTGAAGGGGCCGCGGATGGAAACACCATATATTTT.